These 12 T cell receptor beta chains originate from one sample sequenced in a study of CD8 T cell repertoires and HIV-1 epitope variants. The repertoire was sequenced with immunoSEQ multiplex PCR; TCRdb's copy has only in-frame clones and lacks some. The repertoire holds about 4,600 clones, with around 67% as singletons. These receptors have no identified antigens. The specimen sequenced was cultured CD8+ T cells derived from PBMCs. These receptors originate from a male donor with HIV.

This chain links TRBV5-4 with TRBJ1-2; 7 nucleotides match TRBD1. The CDR3 extends over 15 amino acids. V dropped 0 bases and J dropped 5; count of bases not matched to a gene: 7. Germline V gene data show CDR1 as SGHNT and CDR2 as YYREEE (reference sequence). The CDR3 here is CASSLGDRAFYGYTF. CDR3 nucleotides: TGTGCCAGCAGCTTGGGTGACAGGGCCTTTTATGGCTACACCTTC.

The chain recombines TRBV6-5 with TRBJ2-3, with no clear D. The CDR3 spans 12 residues. V lost 0 bases and J lost 5, with 3 bases in between. Germline V gene lookup returns CDR1 MNHEY and CDR2 SVGAGI. DNA of the CDR3: TGTGCCAGCAGTTACTCTGGAGATACGCAGTATTTT. This codes for CASSYSGDTQYF.

The chain links TRBV7-8 to TRBJ2-1, with D possibly TRBD1 on 6 matching bases. This CDR3 is 14 amino acids long. The germline V gene encodes CDR1 SGHVS and CDR2 FQNEAQ. V lost 5 bases, J lost 6 bases, and 14 bases lay in between. The chain's CDR3 is CASSRWDTPNEQFF. The CDR3 region has the DNA TGTGCCAGCAGCCGGTGGGACACCCCCAATGAGCAGTTCTTC.

This rearrangement joins TRBV7-2 to TRBJ2-5, with 13 bases lining up with TRBD2. The last part of the DNA fits TRBJ2-7 better; the J call may be wrong. The CDR3 extends over 17 amino acids. Germline V gene sequence: CDR1 SGHTA, CDR2 FQGNSA. The CDR3 bases are TGTGCCAGCAGCCCTCAAAAGGGACTAGCGGGGACATACGAGCAGTACTTC. Protein: CASSPQKGLAGTYEQYF.

Note on this clone: Other DNA sequences in this specimen translate into the identical CDR3. The genes are TRBV7-2 and TRBJ1-5; no clear D gene. This CDR3 is built from 13 residues. The V gene's germline CDR1 is SGHTA and CDR2 FQGNSA. V was trimmed by 5 bases and J by 4 bases, leaving 9 bases between them. DNA of the CDR3: TGTGCCAGCAGCCTTCGACCTAATCAGCCCCAGCATTTT. Residues: CASSLRPNQPQHF.

The chain joins TRBV11-2 to TRBJ2-3; 12 positions match TRBD2. CDR1 SGHAT and CDR2 FQNNGV come from the germline V gene. The length of the CDR3 is 17 residues. V lost 3 bases to trimming and J lost 3 bases; unmatched junction nucleotides: 7. Here the CDR3 reads CASSLTSGRQKTDTQYF. In DNA, the CDR3 is TGTGCCAGCAGCTTGACTAGCGGGAGACAAAAGACAGATACGCAGTATTTT.

The V gene is TRBV5-6, the J gene TRBJ2-1; 9 nucleotides agree with TRBD2. Per germline, CDR1 SGHDT and CDR2 YYEEEE. With V trimmed by 5 bases and J by 0 bases, 3 bases remained unmatched. This CDR3 region has 15 residues. CDR3 bases: TGTGCCAGCAGTCAGCGGGAGGTCTCCTACAATGAGCAGTTCTTC. Amino acids: CASSQREVSYNEQFF.

This chain joins TRBV19 and TRBJ1-1; TRBD1 agrees at 7 bases. With 6 bases clipped from V and 4 bases from J, the junction kept 2 bases outside the gene matches. CDR1 LNHDA and CDR2 SQIVND come from the germline V gene (reference sequence). The CDR3 consists of 12 residues. CDR3 sequence: CASSRGGTEAFF. CDR3 sequence (DNA): TGTGCCAGTAGCAGGGGGGGCACTGAAGCTTTCTTT. Full variable domain (rest looked up from reference TRBV19 and TRBJ1-1): DGGITQSPKYLFRKEGQNVTLSCEQNLNHDAMYWYRQDPGQGLRLIYYSQIVNDFQKGDIAEGYSVSREKKESFPLTVTSAQKNPTAFYLCASSRGGTEAFFGQGTRLTVV.

This clone was seen more than once but under ten times. The chain recombines TRBV30 with TRBJ1-1; no clear D gene. Germline CDR1 GTSNPN, CDR2 SVGIG (reference sequence). Trimming cost V 2 bases and J 1 base, with 8 bases left between them. This CDR3 has 13 amino acids. The DNA of the CDR3 is TGTGCCTGGAGTAAACAGAGGAACACTGAAGCTTTCTTT. As protein: CAWSKQRNTEAFF.

The chain links TRBV27 to TRBJ1-2; D not certain. V gave up 3 bases and J gave up 1 base, with 9 bases separating them. In germline, CDR1 is MNHEY, CDR2 SMNVEV (reference sequence). The CDR3 is 14 residues long. The CDR3 reads CASSFTMGNYGYTF. The CDR3 DNA reads TGTGCCAGCAGTTTTACAATGGGTAACTATGGCTACACCTTC.

The genes are TRBV5-1 and TRBJ2-1, with D possibly matching TRBD2 (6 bases). Trimming removed 5 bases at V and 0 bases at J, with 21 bases between. CDR1 is SGHRS, CDR2 YFSETQ, per germline. The length of the CDR3 is 18 residues. The CDR3 DNA reads as TGCGCCAGCAGTTCCCTCGACCTAGCGATTAGCTCCTACAATGAGCAGTTCTTC. Protein product: CASSSLDLAISSYNEQFF.

This clone was observed a handful of times. The V and J genes are TRBV15 and TRBJ1-2; D gene uncertain. Germline CDR1 is LNHNV and CDR2 is YYDKDF (reference sequence). The length of the CDR3 is 11 residues. Trimming removed 3 bases from V and 10 bases from J, with 9 bases in between. The CDR3: CATSSPGYYTF. DNA for the CDR3: TGTGCCACCAGCAGCCCGGGCTACTACACCTTC.